A single sample gave rise to the 16 T cell receptor beta chains below, sequenced in a study of T cells after yellow fever vaccination. TCRdb fed the 5' RACE reads into MiXCR, producing one record per CDR3 protein. The repertoire includes a few hundred thousand distinct CDR3 sequences, 8.5% to 9% of them detected once, and under 20% sits in the top ten. This specimen consisted of PBMCs, obtained on the day of the first yellow fever vaccination. These receptors were obtained from a man aged 18 to 29 who received the YFV17D yellow fever vaccine.

J is TRBJ2-7 and V is TRBV20-1, with 10 bases that match TRBD1. CDR3 length equals 15 residues. Germline CDR1 is DFQATT and CDR2 is SNEGSKA (reference sequence). Germline trimming cut 1 base from V and 1 base from J; bases unmatched to any gene: 4. CDR3 in DNA: TGCAGTGCTAGAGCCCTGGGACAGGGGTCCTACGAGCAGTACGTC. This gives the protein CSARALGQGSYEQYV.

The chain is built from TRBV5-4 and TRBJ2-7; maybe TRBD2 (6 bases). V lost 0 bases and J lost 6, with 10 bases in between. In germline, CDR1 is SGHNT, CDR2 YYREEE (reference sequence). The CDR3 has 13 amino acids. The CDR3 loop is CASSLGRGTEQYV. CDR3 coding DNA: TGTGCCAGCAGCTTGGGACGGGGGACCGAGCAGTACGTC.

There are a few counts of this clonotype. V usage is TRBV20-1 and J usage is TRBJ1-2; a possible D gene is TRBD1 (5 bases). V gave up 1 base and J gave up 1 base, with 10 bases separating them. Germline V lookup: CDR1 DFQATT, CDR2 SNEGSKA (reference sequence). The CDR3 is 14 residues long. CDR3 sequence (DNA): TGCAGTGCTAGAGTCAGCGGGGGTAACTATGGCTACACCTTC. Translation gives CSARVSGGNYGYTF.

CDR3 DNA: TGTGCCAGCAGCTTTACTAGCGGGGGGGCCGGGGATACGCAGTATTTT. It yields the protein CASSFTSGGAGDTQYF. The chain is built from TRBV5-4 and TRBJ2-3, with 13 positions matching TRBD2. After removal of 2 bases from V and 6 bases from J, the junction contained 6 bases not matched to a gene. CDR1 is SGHNT, CDR2 YYREEE, per germline (reference sequence). This CDR3 contains 16 residues.

This clonotype was counted between two and nine times. The chain employs TRBV28 and TRBJ2-7, with TRBD2 identical over 13 bases. The CDR3 runs to 15 residues. CDR1 is MDHEN and CDR2 is SYDVKM in the germline V gene. Losses at the gene ends were 5 bases for V and 0 bases for J; bases not matched to a gene: 1. Here the CDR3 DNA reads TGTGCCAGCAGTACTAGCGGGGGGGACTCCTACGAGCAGTACGTC. Translating it yields CASSTSGGDSYEQYV.

This clonotype was seen only a few times. The V call is TRBV2, the J call TRBJ2-7; D is ambiguous. CDR3 length: 14 residues. Germline lookup yields CDR1 SNHLY and CDR2 FYNNEI. V was clipped by 6 bases and J by 2 bases, with 14 bases between them. Written as DNA, the CDR3 is TGTGCCAGCAGCGAACGCCGTGGACCCTACGAGCAGTACTTC. This sequence encodes CASSERRGPYEQYF.

This clonotype appeared a few times. This chain uses TRBV18 with TRBJ2-5; 7 bases line up with TRBD1. This CDR3 region has 14 residues. Germline V lookup: CDR1 KGHSH, CDR2 LQKENI. Unmatched junction bases numbered 8, after V lost 6 bases and J lost 4 bases. CDR3 bases: TGTGCCAGCTCGTTCAGACAGGGTGGAGAGACCCAGTACTTC. Its translation is CASSFRQGGETQYF.

This clonotype turned up a few times. The chain has TRBV7-7 and TRBJ2-7, with D possibly being TRBD2 (5 bases). The length of the CDR3 is 15 residues. V dropped 5 bases and J dropped 0 bases, with 14 bases sitting between them. Germline CDR1 is SSHAT and CDR2 is FNYEAQ (reference sequence). Here the CDR3 reads CASSPDYSLSYEQYF. The CDR3 bases are TGTGCCAGCAGCCCAGACTACTCACTCTCCTACGAGCAGTACTTC.

The CDR3 region is CAWSMTGTVQYF. The CDR3 region has the DNA TGTGCCTGGAGTATGACAGGGACGGTGCAGTACTTC. J is TRBJ2-7 and V is TRBV30; 7 positions agree with TRBD1. This CDR3 region has 12 residues. V lost 2 bases to trimming and J lost 9 bases; unmatched junction nucleotides: 7. Germline V gives CDR1 GTSNPN, CDR2 SVGIG (reference sequence).

This clonotype has just a few counts. J is TRBJ1-2 and V is TRBV11-2; 7 nucleotides line up with TRBD1. After removal of 2 bases from V and 5 bases from J, the junction contained 8 bases not matched to a gene. This CDR3 is built from 15 residues. Germline V gene data show CDR1 as SGHAT and CDR2 as FQNNGV. The CDR3 is CASSLFNRGSYGYTF. CDR3 DNA: TGTGCCAGCAGCTTATTTAACAGGGGCTCGTATGGCTACACCTTC.

There are a few counts of this clonotype. The chain joins TRBV19 to TRBJ2-5, with D tentatively TRBD1 (6 bases). Trimming took off 10 bases at V and 5 bases at J, with 14 bases between the two ends. Germline V gene lookup returns CDR1 LNHDA and CDR2 SQIVND (reference sequence). The CDR3 covers 12 residues. The CDR3 loop reads CATSTGPETQYF. The CDR3, as DNA: TGTGCCACCTCGACAGGACCGGAGACCCAGTACTTC.

In its sample, this clonotype was seen once. The gene calls are TRBV7-2 and TRBJ2-1; 10 bases are a match to TRBD1. Germline V gives CDR1 SGHTA, CDR2 FQGNSA. This CDR3 region has 15 residues. The J segment lost 3 bases and the V segment lost 5 bases, leaving 4 bases of the junction unmatched. CDR3 DNA: TGTGCCAGCAGCCCGGGACAGGGGTACTACAATGAGCAGTTCTTC. Protein product: CASSPGQGYYNEQFF.

This chain uses TRBV6-1 with TRBJ2-2; the match to TRBD1 covers 9 bases. V was pared by 6 bases and J by 6 bases, with 11 bases of the junction left unmatched. Germline V CDR1 and CDR2: MNHNS, SASEGT. This CDR3 is built from 16 residues. Here the CDR3 reads CASRRPGTGYPGELFF. DNA of the CDR3: TGTGCCAGCAGACGACCCGGGACAGGGTATCCCGGGGAGCTGTTTTTT.

The sample holds a few counts of this clonotype. V usage is TRBV6-1 and J usage is TRBJ1-1; D is possibly TRBD1 (6 bases). Per the germline V gene, CDR1 is MNHNS and CDR2 is SASEGT. V dropped 7 bases and J dropped 2 bases, with 17 bases sitting between them. The CDR3 is 15 residues long. For the CDR3, the DNA is TGTGCCAGCAAGAGGGGGGCCCAGAGCAACACTGAAGCTTTCTTT. Amino acids: CASKRGAQSNTEAFF.

There are a few counts of this clonotype. CDR3: CASSLGAGGGNTDTQYF. CDR3 nucleotides: TGTGCCAGCAGCTTGGGGGCAGGGGGGGGGAACACAGATACGCAGTATTTT. The V and J genes are TRBV7-2 and TRBJ2-3; D tentatively reads TRBD1 or TRBD2 (7 bases each). The V and J ends lost 3 bases and 2 bases respectively, with 18 bases between them. The CDR3 length is 17 residues. CDR1 and CDR2 (germline): SGHTA, FQGNSA.

There are a few counts of this clonotype. The chain recombines TRBV11-2 with TRBJ2-5, with TRBD2 matching over 13 bases. The CDR3 length is 15 residues. Germline V gene lookup returns CDR1 SGHAT and CDR2 FQNNGV. V gave up 5 bases and J gave up 3 bases; unmatched junction bases: 3. The CDR3 loop is CASSPGLAGEETQYF. CDR3 nucleotide sequence: TGTGCCAGCAGCCCCGGACTAGCGGGGGAAGAGACCCAGTACTTC.